The TCR beta chain described here comes from a study of cytomegalovirus exposure and HLA in healthy donors. PCR employed 60 Vbeta and 13 Jbeta primers. Produced via immunoSEQ multiplex PCR; TCRdb's table is partial and in-frame only. The table shows fewer than 200,000 clones, with 87% occurring only once. Germline CDR1 reads GTSNPN; CDR2 reads SVGIG (reference sequence). Trimming removed 2 bases at V and 6 bases at J, with 15 bases between. The CDR3 has 14 residues. The V and J genes are TRBV30 and TRBJ2-3; tentatively, D is TRBD2 (6 bases). The sequencing input was PBMCs. The clonotype originates from a girl under three years old in good health and CMV-seronegative. In DNA, the CDR3 is TGTGCCTGGAGTAGCACGGGGGTTAAGGATACGCAGTATTTT. This codes for CAWSSTGVKDTQYF.